This T cell receptor beta chain is from a study of OX40 agonist ivuxolimab in advanced cancers. Study summary: Ivuxolimab was delivered to patients intravenously every 2 weeks at doses spanning 0.01 to 10 mg/kg.

The length of the CDR3 is 12 residues. Trimming took 8 bases from V and 8 from J; bases not matched to a gene: 8. From germline, CDR1 is SNHLY and CDR2 FYNNEI. Profiled with immunoSEQ multiplex PCR; TCRdb holds only in-frame clones, not every one. The data contain nearly 70,000 clones, 75% to 85% of them seen just once; the ten biggest clones take up roughly 1.4%. The sample in question was CD4+ or CD8+ T cells sorted from blood, obtained in a trial of the OX40 agonist ivuxolimab. The receptor was derived from an adult with an advanced solid tumor such as melanoma, head and neck, liver or kidney cancer. The V and J genes are TRBV2 and TRBJ1-2; TRBD1 aligns across 7 bases. The chain's CDR3 is CASHRGSGGYTF. For the CDR3, the DNA is TGTGCCAGCCACAGGGGAAGTGGCGGCTACACCTTC.